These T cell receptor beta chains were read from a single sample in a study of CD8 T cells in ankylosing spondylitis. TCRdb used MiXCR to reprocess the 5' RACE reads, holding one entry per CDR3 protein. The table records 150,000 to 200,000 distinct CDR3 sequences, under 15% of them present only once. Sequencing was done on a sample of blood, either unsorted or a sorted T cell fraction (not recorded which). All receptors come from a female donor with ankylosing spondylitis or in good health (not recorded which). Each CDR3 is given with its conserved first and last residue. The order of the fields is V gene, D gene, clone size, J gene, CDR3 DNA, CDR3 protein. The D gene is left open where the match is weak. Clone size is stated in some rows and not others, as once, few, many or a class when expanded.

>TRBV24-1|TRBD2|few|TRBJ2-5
TGTGCCACCAGTGATTATCGGGGGGAGGGGGAGACCCAGTACTTC
CATSDYRGEGETQYF
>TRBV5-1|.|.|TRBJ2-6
TGCGCCAGCAGCTTTGGGGTCGGCGGGGCCAACGTCCTGACTTTC
CASSFGVGGANVLTF
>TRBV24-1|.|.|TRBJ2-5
TGTGCCACCAGTGATTCTCGACTTGGGGTCAGGGGTCAAGAGACCCAGTACTTC
CATSDSRLGVRGQETQYF
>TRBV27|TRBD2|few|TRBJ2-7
TGTGCCAGCAGTCCCCGGACTAGCGGGAGGTACGAGCAGTACTTC
CASSPRTSGRYEQYF
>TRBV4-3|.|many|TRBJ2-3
TGCGCCAGCAGCCAAGCGAGAAGGGAAGCGTCTAGCACAGATACGCAGTATTTT
CASSQARREASSTDTQYF
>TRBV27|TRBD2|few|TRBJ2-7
TGTGCCAGCAGTTTATCGAACAGCGGGAGCCGCAACGAGCAGTACTTC
CASSLSNSGSRNEQYF
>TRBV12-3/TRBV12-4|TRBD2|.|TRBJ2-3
TGTGCCAGCAGTAAAGCGGGAGCGGTGGAAGCTACGCAGTATTTT
CASSKAGAVEATQYF
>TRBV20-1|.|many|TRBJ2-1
TGCAGTGCTTACCGACGGGTAGGATCCTACAATGAGCAGTTCTTC
CSAYRRVGSYNEQFF
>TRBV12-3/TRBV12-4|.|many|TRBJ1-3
TGTGCCAGCGCCCTCGGGGTCGCTGGAAACACCATATATTTT
CASALGVAGNTIYF
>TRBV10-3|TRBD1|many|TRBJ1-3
TGTGCCATCAGTGACTTCACAGGGGGCAGTGGAAACACCATATATTTT
CAISDFTGGSGNTIYF
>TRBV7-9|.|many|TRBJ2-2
TGTGCCAGCGGAAGAGAGGCCGGGGAGCTGTTTTTT
CASGREAGELFF
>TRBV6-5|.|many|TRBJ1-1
TGTGCCAGCGACACTCGGAGTAACACTGAAGCTTTCTTT
CASDTRSNTEAFF
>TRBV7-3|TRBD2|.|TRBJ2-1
TGTGCCAGCAGCTTATTGTTGGATAGCGGGAGGATCGGGGAGCAGTTCTTC
CASSLLLDSGRIGEQFF
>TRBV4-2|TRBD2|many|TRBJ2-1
TGTGCCAGCAGCCCCCGGACTAGCGATACCGATGAGCAGTTCTTC
CASSPRTSDTDEQFF
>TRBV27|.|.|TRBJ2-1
TGTGCCAGCAGTTGGGAAGGGCACAATGAGCAGTTCTTC
CASSWEGHNEQFF
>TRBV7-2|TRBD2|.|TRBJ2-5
TGTGACAGCACCCAGCGGGAGGGCTGGGAGACCCAGTACTTC
CDSTQREGWETQYF
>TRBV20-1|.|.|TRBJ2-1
TGCAGTGCTAGTAGGAGCTCCTACAATGAGCAGTTCTTC
CSASRSSYNEQFF
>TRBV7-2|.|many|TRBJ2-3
TGTGCCAGCAGCCCGGGTGGCCACCAAACAGATACGCAGTATTTT
CASSPGGHQTDTQYF
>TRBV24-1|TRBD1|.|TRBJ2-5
TGTGCCACCAGTGACTCACAGGGGGCGGAGACCCAGTACTTC
CATSDSQGAETQYF
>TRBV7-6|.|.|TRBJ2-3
TGTGCCAGCAGCTTAAGGTCTAGCTGGGAAGATACGCAGTATTTT
CASSLRSSWEDTQYF
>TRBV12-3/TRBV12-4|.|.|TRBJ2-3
TGTACCAGCAGTTTGCGGGGCGCAGATACGCAGTATTTT
CTSSLRGADTQYF
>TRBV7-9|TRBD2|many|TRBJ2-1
TGTGCCAGCAGCTCTCTCGGGGCTAGCGGGGCCTACAATGAGCAGTTCTTC
CASSSLGASGAYNEQFF
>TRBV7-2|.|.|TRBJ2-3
TGTGCCAGCATCTCTTACAGCGGAACTAGCACAGATACGCAGTATTTT
CASISYSGTSTDTQYF
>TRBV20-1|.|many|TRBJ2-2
TGCAGTGCTAGAGATCAACTAATGGTCGGGGAGCTGTTTTTT
CSARDQLMVGELFF
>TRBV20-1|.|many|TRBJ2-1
TGCAGTGCCTCCGTTTCGGGCAATGAGCAGTTCTTC
CSASVSGNEQFF
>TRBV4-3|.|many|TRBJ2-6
TGCGCCAGCAGCCAAGATAGGGGTTCTGGGGCCAACGTCCTGACTTTC
CASSQDRGSGANVLTF
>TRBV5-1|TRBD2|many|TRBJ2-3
TGCGCCAGCAGCTTAGGCGGACTAGCGGGAGGGGAGGATACGCAGTATTTT
CASSLGGLAGGEDTQYF
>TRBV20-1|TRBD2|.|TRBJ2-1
TGCAGTGCTACGACTAGCGTGGGCGCGAGTGAGCAGTTCTTC
CSATTSVGASEQFF
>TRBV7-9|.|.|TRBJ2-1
TGTGCCGCTAAGCGGACCCCAGGAGATGAGCAGTTCTTC
CAAKRTPGDEQFF
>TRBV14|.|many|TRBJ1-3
TGTGCCAGCAGCCAAGATCCTGGACTGTTGGGGACTGGAAACACCATATATTTT
CASSQDPGLLGTGNTIYF
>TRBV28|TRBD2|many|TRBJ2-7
TGTGCCAGCAGCGATAGCGGGAGTCCCTACGAGCAGTACTTC
CASSDSGSPYEQYF
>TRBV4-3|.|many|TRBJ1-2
TGCGCCAGCAGCCAAGATTTAACGGACTATGGCTACACCTTC
CASSQDLTDYGYTF
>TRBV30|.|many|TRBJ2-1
TGTGCCTGGTCTCCCACGAGCTCCTACAATGAGCAGTTCTTC
CAWSPTSSYNEQFF
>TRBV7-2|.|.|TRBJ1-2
TGTGCCAGCAGCAGTTATCGGGACACCAACTATGGCTACACCTTC
CASSSYRDTNYGYTF
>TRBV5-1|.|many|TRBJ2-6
TGCGCCAGCAGCTCGGCACGGGGGTTTTCTGGGGCCAACGTCCTGACTTTC
CASSSARGFSGANVLTF
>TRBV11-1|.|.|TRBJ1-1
TGTGCCAGCAGCTTAGTCGGCGAAGTGAGAGCTTTCTTT
CASSLVGEVRAFF
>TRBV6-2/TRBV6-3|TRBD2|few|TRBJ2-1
TGTGCCAGCAGTTACTCAGCGGGAGCTGGTGAGCAGTTCTTC
CASSYSAGAGEQFF
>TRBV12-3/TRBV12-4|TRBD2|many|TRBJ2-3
TGTGCCAGCAGGTGGGGGGGTTCAGATACGCAGTATTTT
CASRWGGSDTQYF
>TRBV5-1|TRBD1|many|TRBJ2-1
TGCGCCAGCAGCTTTATTACAGGGGATGAGCAGTTCTTC
CASSFITGDEQFF
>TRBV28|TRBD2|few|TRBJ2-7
TGTGCCAGCAGTTTATCTGGCGGGAGCGCCGAGCAGTACTTC
CASSLSGGSAEQYF
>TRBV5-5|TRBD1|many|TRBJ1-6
TGTGCCAGCAGCTTGAGGACAGGGAATTCACCCCTCCACTTT
CASSLRTGNSPLHF
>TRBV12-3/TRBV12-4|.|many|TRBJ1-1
TGTGCCAGCAGTTTAGGGGTGATCACTGAAGCTTTCTTT
CASSLGVITEAFF
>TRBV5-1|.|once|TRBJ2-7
TGCGCCAGCAGCTTGGCCTCGGCAGGGCTCGAGCAGTACTTC
CASSLASAGLEQYF
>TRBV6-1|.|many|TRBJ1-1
TGTGCCAGCTCCCAAAGGGGCAGGAACACTGAAGCTTTCTTT
CASSQRGRNTEAFF
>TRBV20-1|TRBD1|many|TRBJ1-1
TGCAGTGCTCTCGACCCGGGACAGCCTAACACTGAAGCTTTCTTT
CSALDPGQPNTEAFF
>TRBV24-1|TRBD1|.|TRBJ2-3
TGTGCCACCAGTGACACGACAGGGGGCCCTAGCACAGATACGCAGTATTTT
CATSDTTGGPSTDTQYF
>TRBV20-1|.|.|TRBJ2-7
TGCAGTGCTAGACCGACTATATCCTACGAGCAGTACTTC
CSARPTISYEQYF
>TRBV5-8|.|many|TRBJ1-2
TGTGCCAGCAAGAGGGATAACTATGGCTACACCTTC
CASKRDNYGYTF
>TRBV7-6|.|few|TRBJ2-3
TGTGCCAGCAGCTTATATTCGGATACGCAGTATTTT
CASSLYSDTQYF
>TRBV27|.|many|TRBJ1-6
TGTGCCAGCAGGAACCTACAGGGCTCAATGTATAATTCACCCCTCCACTTT
CASRNLQGSMYNSPLHF
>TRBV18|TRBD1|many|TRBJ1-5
TGTGCCAGCTCTTCCACGGGACAGCGGGGTCCGTATCAGCCCCAGCATTTT
CASSSTGQRGPYQPQHF
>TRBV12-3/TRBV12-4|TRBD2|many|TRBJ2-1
TGTGCCAGCATCCCCTCTAGCGGGAGGGCCGTTGAGCAGTTCTTC
CASIPSSGRAVEQFF
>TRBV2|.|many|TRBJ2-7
TGTGCCAGCAGTGAAGGCGAGCAGTACTTC
CASSEGEQYF
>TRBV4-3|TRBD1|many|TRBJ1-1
TGCGCCAGCAGCCAAGGGGACAGGGGCCGTACTGAAGCTTTCTTT
CASSQGDRGRTEAFF